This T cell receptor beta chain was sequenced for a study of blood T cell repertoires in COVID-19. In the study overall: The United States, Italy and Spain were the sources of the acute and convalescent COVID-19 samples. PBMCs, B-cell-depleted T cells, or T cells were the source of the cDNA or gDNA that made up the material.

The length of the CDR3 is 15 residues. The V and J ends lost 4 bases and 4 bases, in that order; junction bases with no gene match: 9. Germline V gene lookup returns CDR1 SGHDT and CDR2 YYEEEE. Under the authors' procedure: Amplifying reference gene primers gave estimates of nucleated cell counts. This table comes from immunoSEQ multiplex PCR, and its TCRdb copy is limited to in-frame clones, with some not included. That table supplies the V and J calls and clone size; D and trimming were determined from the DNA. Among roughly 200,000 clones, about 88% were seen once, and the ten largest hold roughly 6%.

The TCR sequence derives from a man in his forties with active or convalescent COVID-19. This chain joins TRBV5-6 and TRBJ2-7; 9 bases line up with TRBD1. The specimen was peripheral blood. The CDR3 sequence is CASSPTGQGGYEQYF. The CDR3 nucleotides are TGTGCCAGCAGCCCAACGGGACAGGGTGGGTACGAGCAGTACTTC.